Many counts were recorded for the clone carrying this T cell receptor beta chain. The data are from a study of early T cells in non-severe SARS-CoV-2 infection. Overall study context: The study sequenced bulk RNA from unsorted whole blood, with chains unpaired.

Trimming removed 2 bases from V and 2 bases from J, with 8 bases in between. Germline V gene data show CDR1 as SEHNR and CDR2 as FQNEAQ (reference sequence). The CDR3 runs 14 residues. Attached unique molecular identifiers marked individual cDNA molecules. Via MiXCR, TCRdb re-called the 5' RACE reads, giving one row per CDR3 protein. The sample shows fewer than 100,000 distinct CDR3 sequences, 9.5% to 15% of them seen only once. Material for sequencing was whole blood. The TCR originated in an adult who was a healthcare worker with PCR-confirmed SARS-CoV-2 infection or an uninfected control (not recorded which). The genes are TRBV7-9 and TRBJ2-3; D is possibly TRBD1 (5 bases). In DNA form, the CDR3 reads TGTGCCAGCAGCTTATCACAGGCCACAGATACGCAGTATTTT. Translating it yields CASSLSQATDTQYF.